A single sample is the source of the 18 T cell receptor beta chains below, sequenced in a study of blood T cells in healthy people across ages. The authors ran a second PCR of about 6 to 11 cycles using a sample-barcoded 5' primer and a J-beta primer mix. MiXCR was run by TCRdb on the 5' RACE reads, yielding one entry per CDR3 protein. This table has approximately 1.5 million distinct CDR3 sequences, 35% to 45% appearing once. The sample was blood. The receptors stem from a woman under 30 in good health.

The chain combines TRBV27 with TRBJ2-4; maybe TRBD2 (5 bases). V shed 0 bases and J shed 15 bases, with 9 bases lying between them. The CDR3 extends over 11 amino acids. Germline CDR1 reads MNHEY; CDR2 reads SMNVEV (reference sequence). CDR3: CASSLSGVWYF. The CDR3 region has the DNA TGTGCCAGCAGTTTATCCGGGGTTTGGTACTTC.

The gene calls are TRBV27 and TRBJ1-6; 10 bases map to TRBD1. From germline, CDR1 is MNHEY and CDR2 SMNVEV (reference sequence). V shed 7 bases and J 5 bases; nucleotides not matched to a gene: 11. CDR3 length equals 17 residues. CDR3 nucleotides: TGTGCCAGCACCTTGGGGGGACAGGGGTCTAATAATTCACCCCTCCACTTT. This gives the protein CASTLGGQGSNNSPLHF.

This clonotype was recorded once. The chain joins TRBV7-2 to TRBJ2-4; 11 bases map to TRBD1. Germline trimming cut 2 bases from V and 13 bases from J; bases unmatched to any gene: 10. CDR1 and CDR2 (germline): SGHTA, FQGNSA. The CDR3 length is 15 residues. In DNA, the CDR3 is TGTGCCAGCAGCTTATCCCCGGGACAGGGGGTAGAGCAGTACTTC. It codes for CASSLSPGQGVEQYF.

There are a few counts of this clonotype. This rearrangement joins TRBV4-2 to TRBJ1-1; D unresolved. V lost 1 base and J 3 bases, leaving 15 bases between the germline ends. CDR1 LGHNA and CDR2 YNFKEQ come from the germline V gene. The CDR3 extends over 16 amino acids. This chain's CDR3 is CASSQAIPLDHTEAFF. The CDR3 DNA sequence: TGTGCCAGCAGCCAAGCTATCCCTCTGGATCACACTGAAGCTTTCTTT.

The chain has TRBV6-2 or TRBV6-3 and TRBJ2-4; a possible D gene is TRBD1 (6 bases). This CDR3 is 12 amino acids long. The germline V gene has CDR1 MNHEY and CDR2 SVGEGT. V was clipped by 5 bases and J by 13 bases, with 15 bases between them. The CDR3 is CASSTRTDPQYF. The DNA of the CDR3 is TGTGCCAGCAGTACGAGGACAGACCCGCAGTACTTC.

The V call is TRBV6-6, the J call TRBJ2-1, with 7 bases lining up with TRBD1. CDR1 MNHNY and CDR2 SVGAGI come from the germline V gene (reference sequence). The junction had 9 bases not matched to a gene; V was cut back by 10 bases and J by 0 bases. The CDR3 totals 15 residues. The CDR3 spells CAIQPTGHSYNEQFF. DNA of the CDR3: TGTGCCATCCAACCGACAGGGCACTCCTACAATGAGCAGTTCTTC.

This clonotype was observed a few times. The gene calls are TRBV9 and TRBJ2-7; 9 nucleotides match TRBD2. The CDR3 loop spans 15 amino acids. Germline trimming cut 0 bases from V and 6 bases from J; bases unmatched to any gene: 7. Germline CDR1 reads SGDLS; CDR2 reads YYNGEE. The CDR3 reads CASSVGPSGISEQYF. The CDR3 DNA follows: TGTGCCAGCAGCGTAGGTCCTAGCGGGATAAGCGAGCAGTACTTC.

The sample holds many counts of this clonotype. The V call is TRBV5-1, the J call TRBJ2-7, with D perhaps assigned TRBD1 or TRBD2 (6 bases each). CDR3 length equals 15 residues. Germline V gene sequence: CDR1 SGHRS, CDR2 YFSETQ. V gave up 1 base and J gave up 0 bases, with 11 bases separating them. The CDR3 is CASSLIGGSSYEQYF. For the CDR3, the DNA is TGCGCCAGCAGCTTGATAGGGGGGAGCTCCTACGAGCAGTACTTC.

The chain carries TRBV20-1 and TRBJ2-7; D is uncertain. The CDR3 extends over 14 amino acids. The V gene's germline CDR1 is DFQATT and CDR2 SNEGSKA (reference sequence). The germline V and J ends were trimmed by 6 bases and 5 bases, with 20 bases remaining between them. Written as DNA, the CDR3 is TGCAGTGCAAACTCCTTACCTATACGACACGAGCAGTACTTC. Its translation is CSANSLPIRHEQYF.

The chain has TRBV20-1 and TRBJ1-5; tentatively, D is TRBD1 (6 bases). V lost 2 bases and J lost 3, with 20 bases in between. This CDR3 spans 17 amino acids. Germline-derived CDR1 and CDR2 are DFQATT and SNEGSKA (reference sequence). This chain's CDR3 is CSARPGELRGPNQPQHF. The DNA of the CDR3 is TGCAGTGCTAGACCAGGGGAGTTGAGAGGGCCCAATCAGCCCCAGCATTTT.

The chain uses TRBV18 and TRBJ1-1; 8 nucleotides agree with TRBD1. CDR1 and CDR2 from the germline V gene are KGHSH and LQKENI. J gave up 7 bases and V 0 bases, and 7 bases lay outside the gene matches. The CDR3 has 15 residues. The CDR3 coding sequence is TGTGCCAGCTCACCACCGTCGCAGGGGGCGGGTGAAGCTTTCTTT. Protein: CASSPPSQGAGEAFF.

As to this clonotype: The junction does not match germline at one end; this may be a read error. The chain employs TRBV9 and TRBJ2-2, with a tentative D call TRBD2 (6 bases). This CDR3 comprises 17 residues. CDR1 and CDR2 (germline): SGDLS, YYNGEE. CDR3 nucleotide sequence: TGTGCCAGCAGCGTAGTGCCGCTAGCGCCAAACACCGGGGGGCTGTTTTTT. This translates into CASSVVPLAPNTGGLFF.

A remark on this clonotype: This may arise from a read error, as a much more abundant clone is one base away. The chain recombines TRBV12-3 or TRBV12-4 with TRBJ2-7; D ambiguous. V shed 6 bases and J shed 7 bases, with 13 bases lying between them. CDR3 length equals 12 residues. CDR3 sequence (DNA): TGTGCCAGCAGGGAAGGCTACAATGAGCAGTACTTC. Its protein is CASREGYNEQYF.

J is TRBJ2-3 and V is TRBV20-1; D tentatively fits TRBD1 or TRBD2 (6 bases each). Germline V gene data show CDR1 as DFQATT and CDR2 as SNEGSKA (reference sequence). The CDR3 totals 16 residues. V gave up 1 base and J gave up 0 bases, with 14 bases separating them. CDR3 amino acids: CSARVHRGPSTDTQYF. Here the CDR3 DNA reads TGCAGTGCTAGAGTCCACCGGGGGCCTAGCACAGATACGCAGTATTTT.

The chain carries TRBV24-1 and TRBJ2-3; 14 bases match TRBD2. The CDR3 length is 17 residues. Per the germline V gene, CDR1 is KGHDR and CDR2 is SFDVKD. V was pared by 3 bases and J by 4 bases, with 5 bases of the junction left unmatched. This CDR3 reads CATSDLGLAGVSDTQYF. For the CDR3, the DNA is TGTGCCACCAGTGATCTGGGACTAGCGGGAGTTTCAGATACGCAGTATTTT.

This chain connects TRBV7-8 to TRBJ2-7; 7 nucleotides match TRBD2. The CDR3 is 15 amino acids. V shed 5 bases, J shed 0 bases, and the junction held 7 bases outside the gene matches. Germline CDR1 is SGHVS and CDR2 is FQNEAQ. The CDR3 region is CASSLGGKSSYEQYF. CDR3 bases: TGTGCCAGCAGCCTCGGGGGGAAAAGCTCCTACGAGCAGTACTTC.

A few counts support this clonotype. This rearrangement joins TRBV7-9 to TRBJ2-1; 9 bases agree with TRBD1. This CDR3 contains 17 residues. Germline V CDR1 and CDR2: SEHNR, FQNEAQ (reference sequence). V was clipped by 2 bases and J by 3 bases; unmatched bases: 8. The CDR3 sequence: CASSLSPGTGYYNEQFF. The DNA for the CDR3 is TGTGCCAGCAGCTTATCACCCGGGACAGGGTACTACAATGAGCAGTTCTTC. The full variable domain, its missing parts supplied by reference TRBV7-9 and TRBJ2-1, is DTGVSQNPRHKITKRGQNVTFRCDPISEHNRLYWYRQTLGQGPEFLTYFQNEAQLEKSRLLSDRFSAERPKGSFSTLEIQRTEQGDSAMYLCASSLSPGTGYYNEQFFGPGTRLTVL.

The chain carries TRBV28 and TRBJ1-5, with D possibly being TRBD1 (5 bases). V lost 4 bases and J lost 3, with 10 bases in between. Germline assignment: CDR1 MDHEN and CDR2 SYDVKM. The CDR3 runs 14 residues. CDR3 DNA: TGTGCCAGCAGTTGGGGCAGGGTCAATCAGCCCCAGCATTTT. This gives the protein CASSWGRVNQPQHF. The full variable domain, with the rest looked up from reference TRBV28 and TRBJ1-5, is DVKVTQSSRYLVKRTGEKVFLECVQDMDHENMFWYRQDPGLGLRLIYFSYDVKMKEKGDIPEGYSVSREKKERFSLILESASTNQTSMYLCASSWGRVNQPQHFGDGTRLSIL.